The text below deals with one T cell receptor beta chain. The target antigen is unknown. These data originate in a study of graft-versus-host responses after intestinal transplantation. Broader study findings: Early post-transplant HvG declines were associated with peak circulating GvH clone levels.

Generated by immunoSEQ multiplex PCR, the TCRdb table keeps only in-frame clones and is missing some. Here the sample spans around 16,000 clones, approximately 88% being singletons. Germline CDR1 and CDR2: SQVTM and ANQGSEA. The CDR3 runs to 14 residues. Trimming left V 7 bases short and J 2 bases short, with 16 bases between. The source of this sequence is a human patient who received an intestinal transplant, so some T cells may come from the graft donor. This sequence joins TRBV29-1 and TRBJ2-3; no clear D. The sample here was PBMCs, taken around 110 days after intestinal transplant. The CDR3 protein is CSALWAANTDTQYF. The CDR3, as DNA: TGCAGCGCGTTGTGGGCGGCAAACACAGATACGCAGTATTTT.